This T cell receptor beta chain stems from a study of human T cells and chemical hapten exposure. The CDR3 has 15 amino acids. The V gene's germline CDR1 is MNHEY and CDR2 SMNVEV (reference sequence). V trimming: 3 bases; J trimming: 4 bases; junction bases outside the gene matches: 8. MiXCR was run by TCRdb on the 5' RACE reads, yielding one entry per CDR3 protein. The sample has more than 60,000 distinct CDR3 sequences, roughly 15% seen once. The study extracted total RNA from unfractionated whole blood. The genes are TRBV27 and TRBJ1-2; 7 positions match TRBD1. The TCR comes from a female donor in good health. CDR3 coding DNA: TGTGCCAGCAGTTTCTTCCCTGACAGGGCCTATGGCTACACCTTC. Amino acids: CASSFFPDRAYGYTF.